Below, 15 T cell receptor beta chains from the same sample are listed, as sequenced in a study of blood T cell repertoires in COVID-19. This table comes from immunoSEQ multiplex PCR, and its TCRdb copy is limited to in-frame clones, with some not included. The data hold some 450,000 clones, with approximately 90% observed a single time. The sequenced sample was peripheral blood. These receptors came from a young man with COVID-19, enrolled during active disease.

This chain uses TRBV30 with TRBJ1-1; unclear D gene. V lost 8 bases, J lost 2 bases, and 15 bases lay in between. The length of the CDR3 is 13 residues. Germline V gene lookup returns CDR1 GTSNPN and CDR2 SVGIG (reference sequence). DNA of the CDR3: TGTGCCCGAACGGTCCCCCCCAACACTGAAGCTTTCTTT. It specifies CARTVPPNTEAFF.

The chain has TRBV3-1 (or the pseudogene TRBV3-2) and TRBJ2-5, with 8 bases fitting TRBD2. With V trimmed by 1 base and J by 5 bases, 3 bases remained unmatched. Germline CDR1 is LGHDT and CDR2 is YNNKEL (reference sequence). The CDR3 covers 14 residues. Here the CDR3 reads CASSQAGGPETQYF. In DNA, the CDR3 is TGTGCCAGCAGCCAAGCGGGGGGGCCGGAGACCCAGTACTTC.

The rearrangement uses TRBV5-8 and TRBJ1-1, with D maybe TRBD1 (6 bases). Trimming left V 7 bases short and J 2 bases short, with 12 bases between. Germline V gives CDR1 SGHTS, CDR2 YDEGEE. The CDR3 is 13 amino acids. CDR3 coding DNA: TGTGCCAGCTTTCTACAGGGTAACACTGAAGCTTTCTTT. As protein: CASFLQGNTEAFF.

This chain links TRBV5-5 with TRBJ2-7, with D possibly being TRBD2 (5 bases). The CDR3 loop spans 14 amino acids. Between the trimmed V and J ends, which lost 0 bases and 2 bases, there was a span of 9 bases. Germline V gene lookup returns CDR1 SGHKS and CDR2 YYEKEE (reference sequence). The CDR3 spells CASSLAEVTYEQYF. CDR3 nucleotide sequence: TGTGCCAGCAGCTTGGCGGAGGTTACCTACGAGCAGTACTTC.

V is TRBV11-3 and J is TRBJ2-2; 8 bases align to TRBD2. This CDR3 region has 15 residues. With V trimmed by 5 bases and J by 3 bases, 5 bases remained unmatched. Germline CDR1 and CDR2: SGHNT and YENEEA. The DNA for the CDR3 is TGTGCCAGCAGCCCCCAACTAGCGGACACCGGGGAGCTGTTTTTT. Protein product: CASSPQLADTGELFF. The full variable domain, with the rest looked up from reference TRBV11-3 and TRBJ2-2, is EAGVVQSPRYKIIEKKQPVAFWCNPISGHNTLYWYLQNLGQGPELLIRYENEEAVDDSQLPKDRFSAERLKGVDSTLKIQPAELGDSAVYLCASSPQLADTGELFFGEGSRLTVL.

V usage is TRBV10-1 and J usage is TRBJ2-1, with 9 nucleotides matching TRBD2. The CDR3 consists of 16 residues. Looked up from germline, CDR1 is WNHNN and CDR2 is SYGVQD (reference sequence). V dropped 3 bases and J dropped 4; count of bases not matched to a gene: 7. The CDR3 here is CASSDPAGGLYNEQFF. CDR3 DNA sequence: TGCGCCAGCAGTGACCCAGCGGGAGGACTATACAATGAGCAGTTCTTC.

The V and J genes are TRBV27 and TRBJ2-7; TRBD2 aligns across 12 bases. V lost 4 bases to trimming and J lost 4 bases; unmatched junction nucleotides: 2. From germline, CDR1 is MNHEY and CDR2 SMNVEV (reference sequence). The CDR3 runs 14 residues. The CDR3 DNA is TGTGCCAGCAGTTGGACTAGCGGGATTTACGAGCAGTACTTC. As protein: CASSWTSGIYEQYF.

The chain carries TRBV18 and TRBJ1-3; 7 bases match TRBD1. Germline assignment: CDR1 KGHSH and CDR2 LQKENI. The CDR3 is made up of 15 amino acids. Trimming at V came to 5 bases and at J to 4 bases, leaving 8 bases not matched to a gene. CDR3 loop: CASSEGGSGGNTIYF. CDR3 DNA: TGTGCCAGCTCAGAAGGGGGCTCTGGAGGAAACACCATATATTTT. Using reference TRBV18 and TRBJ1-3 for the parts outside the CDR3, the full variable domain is NAGVMQNPRHLVRRRGQEARLRCSPMKGHSHVYWYRQLPEEGLKFMVYLQKENIIDESGMPKERFSAEFPKEGPSILRIQQVVRGDSAAYFCASSEGGSGGNTIYFGEGSWLTVV.

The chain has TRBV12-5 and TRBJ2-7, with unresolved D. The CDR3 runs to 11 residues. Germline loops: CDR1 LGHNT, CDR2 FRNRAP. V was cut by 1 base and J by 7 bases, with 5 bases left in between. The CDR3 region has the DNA TGTGCTAGTGGTTTGGCCCTTGAGCAGTACTTC. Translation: CASGLALEQYF.

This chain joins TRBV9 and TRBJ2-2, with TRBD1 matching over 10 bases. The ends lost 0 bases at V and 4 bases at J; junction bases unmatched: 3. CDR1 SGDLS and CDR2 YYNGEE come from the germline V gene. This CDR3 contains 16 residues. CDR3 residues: CASSVGQGASTGELFF. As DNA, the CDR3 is TGTGCCAGCAGCGTAGGACAGGGGGCGAGCACCGGGGAGCTGTTTTTT.

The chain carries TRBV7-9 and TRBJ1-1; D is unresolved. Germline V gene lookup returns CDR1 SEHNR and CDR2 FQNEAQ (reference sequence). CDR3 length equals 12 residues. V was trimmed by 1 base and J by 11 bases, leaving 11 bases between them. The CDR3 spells CASSLVSIEAFF. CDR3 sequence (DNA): TGTGCCAGCAGCTTAGTCTCGATTGAGGCTTTCTTT. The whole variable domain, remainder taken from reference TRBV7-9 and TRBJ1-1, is DTGVSQNPRHKITKRGQNVTFRCDPISEHNRLYWYRQTLGQGPEFLTYFQNEAQLEKSRLLSDRFSAERPKGSFSTLEIQRTEQGDSAMYLCASSLVSIEAFFGQGTRLTVV.

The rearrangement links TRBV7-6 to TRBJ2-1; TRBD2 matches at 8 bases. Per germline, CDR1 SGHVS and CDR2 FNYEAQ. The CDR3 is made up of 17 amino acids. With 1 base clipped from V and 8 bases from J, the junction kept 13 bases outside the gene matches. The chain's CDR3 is CASSLGGGLEGTYEQFF. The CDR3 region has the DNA TGTGCCAGCAGCTTAGGGGGGGGACTAGAGGGGACCTATGAGCAGTTCTTC.

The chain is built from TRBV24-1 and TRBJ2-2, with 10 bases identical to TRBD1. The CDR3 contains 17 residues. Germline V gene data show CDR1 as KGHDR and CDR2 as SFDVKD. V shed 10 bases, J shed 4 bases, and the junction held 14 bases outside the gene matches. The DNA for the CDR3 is TGTGCCACTTCCTTCCGGGACAGGGGAGACGGCACCGGGGAGCTGTTTTTT. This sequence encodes CATSFRDRGDGTGELFF.

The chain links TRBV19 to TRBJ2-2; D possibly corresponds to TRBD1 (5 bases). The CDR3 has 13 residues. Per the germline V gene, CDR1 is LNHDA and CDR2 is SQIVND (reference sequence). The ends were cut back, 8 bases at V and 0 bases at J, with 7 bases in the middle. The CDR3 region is CASWGANTGELFF. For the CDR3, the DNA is TGTGCCAGTTGGGGCGCGAACACCGGGGAGCTGTTTTTT.

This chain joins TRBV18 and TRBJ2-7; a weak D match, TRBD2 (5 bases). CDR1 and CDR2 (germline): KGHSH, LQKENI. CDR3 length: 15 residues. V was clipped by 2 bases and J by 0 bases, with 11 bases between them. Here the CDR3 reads CASSPARVHSYEQYF. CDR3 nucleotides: TGTGCCAGCTCACCAGCGCGGGTTCACTCCTACGAGCAGTACTTC.